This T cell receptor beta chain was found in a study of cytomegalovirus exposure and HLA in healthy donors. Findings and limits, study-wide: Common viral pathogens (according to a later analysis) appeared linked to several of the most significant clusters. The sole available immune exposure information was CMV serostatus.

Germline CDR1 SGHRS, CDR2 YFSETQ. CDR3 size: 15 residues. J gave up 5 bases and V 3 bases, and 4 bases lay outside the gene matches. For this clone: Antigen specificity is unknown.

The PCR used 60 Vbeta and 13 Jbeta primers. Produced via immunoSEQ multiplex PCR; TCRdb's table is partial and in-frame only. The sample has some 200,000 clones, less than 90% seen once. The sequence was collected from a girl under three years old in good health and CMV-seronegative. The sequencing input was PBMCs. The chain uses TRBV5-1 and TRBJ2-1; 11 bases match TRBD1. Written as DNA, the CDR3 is TGCGCCAGCAGCTCGGGACAGGGGGGGAACAATGAGCAGTTCTTC. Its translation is CASSSGQGGNNEQFF.